These 8 T cell receptor beta chains came from one sample sequenced in a study of tumor-infiltrating lymphocytes in primary liver carcinoma. Unsorted whole blood served as the source of blood RNA, and germline DNA was extracted as well. Synthesis of TCR beta cDNA was carried out from 500 ng total RNA with a constant-region primer. Three nested multiplex PCR rounds, a slightly modified ARM-PCR, produced the libraries for TCR beta. A C-beta reverse primer and TRBV1-TRBV30 forward primers served in each of the first two PCR rounds, at 9 to 10 cycles apiece. TCRdb used MiXCR to reprocess the multiplex PCR reads, holding one entry per CDR3 protein. The sample lists 250,000 to 350,000 distinct CDR3 sequences, roughly 60% occurring once. Sequencing used peripheral blood. The receptors were gathered from a woman aged 30 to 39 with primary liver carcinoma and hepatitis B virus infection.

Concerning this clonotype: A read error may be the cause here, since a much bigger clone is one base away. The CDR3 DNA reads as TGTGTCAGCAGTGCCAGCGGGAGTGTGTACACCGGGGAGCTGTTTTTT. Translation: CVSSASGSVYTGELFF. This sequence joins TRBV6-2 or TRBV6-3 and TRBJ2-2; 8 bases are a match to TRBD2. The CDR3 has 16 amino acids. CDR1 and CDR2 (germline): MNHEY, SVGEGT.

The genes are TRBV29-1 and TRBJ2-6; D may be TRBD1 (6 bases). Germline CDR1 is SQVTM and CDR2 is ANQGSEA. The CDR3 length is 12 residues. The V end was cut by 7 bases, the J end by 2 bases, with 6 bases between. The CDR3 spells CSAGAGANVLTF. The DNA of the CDR3 is TGCAGCGCAGGGGCTGGGGCCAACGTCCTGACTTTC.

CDR3 residues: CASRPGSGRVTSTDTQYF. In nucleotides, the CDR3 is TGTGCCAGCAGGCCGGGTAGCGGGAGAGTAACTAGCACAGATACGCAGTATTTT. The gene calls are TRBV12-3 or TRBV12-4 and TRBJ2-3, with 9 bases fitting TRBD2. CDR3 size: 18 residues. Trimming cost V 6 bases and J 0 bases; bases outside gene matches: 13.

This clonotype showed up just a few times. V and J are TRBV10-1 and TRBJ1-6; no reliable D call. V lost 5 bases and J lost 8, with 10 bases in between. This CDR3 contains 13 residues. The germline V gene has CDR1 WNHNN and CDR2 SYGVQD (reference sequence). The CDR3 here is CASSSRRDSPLHF. The CDR3 region has the DNA TGCGCCAGCAGTTCCCGACGCGATTCACCCCTCCACTTT.

Remarks on this clonotype: Since a much larger clone is just one base distant, this may be a read error. This CDR3 reads CSVRQGAGQYF. For the CDR3, the DNA is TGCAGCGTGAGACAGGGGGCTGGGCAGTATTTT. V usage is TRBV29-1 and J usage is TRBJ2-3, with 10 bases that match TRBD1. The CDR3 loop spans 11 amino acids. With V trimmed by 6 bases and J by 11 bases, 5 bases remained unmatched. In germline, CDR1 is SQVTM, CDR2 ANQGSEA.

This chain uses TRBV25-1 with TRBJ1-4; D is unclear. CDR3 size: 15 residues. Germline V gives CDR1 MGHDK, CDR2 SYGVNS. V lost 4 bases and J 4 bases, leaving 13 bases between the germline ends. In DNA form, the CDR3 reads TGTGCCAGCAGTGCCTCCGGGAGCAATAATGAAAAACTGTTTTTT. Residues: CASSASGSNNEKLFF.

This clonotype was observed at least ten times. The V gene is TRBV6-5, the J gene TRBJ2-2; D gene ambiguous. In germline, CDR1 is MNHEY, CDR2 SVGAGI. Trimming cost V 6 bases and J 0 bases, with 5 bases left between them. The CDR3 extends over 13 amino acids. The CDR3 reads CASRGPNTGELFF. The CDR3 DNA reads TGTGCCAGCAGGGGCCCGAACACCGGGGAGCTGTTTTTT.

A remark on this clonotype: This sequence may be a read error, since a much larger clone differs from it by one base. The chain combines TRBV12-3 or TRBV12-4 with TRBJ2-3; 10 bases are a match to TRBD1. V lost 6 bases and J lost 3; bases outside the gene matches: 9. This CDR3 region has 16 residues. The CDR3 sequence: CASREGQGGRTDTQYF. The CDR3 nucleotides are TGTGCCAGCAGAGAAGGACAGGGGGGTCGGACAGATACGCAGTATTTT.